Many counts were recorded for the clone carrying this TCR beta chain. Each CDR3 protein gets one entry after TCRdb re-called the 5' RACE reads with MiXCR. Counted here are nearly 300,000 distinct CDR3 sequences, approximately 10% occurring once; the ten biggest clones make up over 3%. The data were obtained in a study of T cells after yellow fever vaccination. Germline-derived CDR1 and CDR2 are SGHRS and YFSETQ. This CDR3 is built from 15 residues. The V and J ends lost 1 base and 2 bases respectively, with 7 bases between them. The source is a man between 18 and 29 years old who received the YFV17D yellow fever vaccine. Sequenced material: CD4+ T cells sorted from PBMCs, taken 5 days after the yellow fever booster vaccination. The chain is built from TRBV5-1 and TRBJ2-6; no reliable D call. This CDR3 reads CASSLLDPGANVLTF. The CDR3 bases are TGCGCCAGCAGCTTGTTGGATCCTGGGGCCAACGTCCTGACTTTC.